This entry lists 7 T cell receptor beta chains sequenced from one sample in a study of identical twins. TCRdb passed the 5' RACE reads through MiXCR, listing each CDR3 protein once. This table holds roughly 230,000 distinct CDR3 sequences, about 8.3% found once. These same records also appear under a second study, on yellow fever vaccine responses in identical twins.

Sequenced material: CD8+ T cells sorted from blood. The receptor source for this set is a woman aged 18-29 years in good health.

This chain uses TRBV4-3 with TRBJ2-3; 12 bases align to TRBD1. The CDR3 is 23 amino acids. The V and J ends lost 1 base and 0 bases, in that order; junction bases with no gene match: 20. Germline CDR1 and CDR2: LGHNA and YSLEER. The CDR3 here is CASSQVIRGRDRGRITSTDTQYF. CDR3 bases: TGCGCCAGCAGCCAAGTCATACGAGGGCGGGACAGGGGGCGGATAACTAGCACAGATACGCAGTATTTT.

This clonotype has a count of ten or more. The V gene is TRBV4-3, the J gene TRBJ2-1; 9 nucleotides agree with TRBD2. CDR3 length: 16 residues. The V gene end was trimmed by 0 bases and the J gene end by 7 bases; junction bases not matched to a gene: 7. CDR1 LGHNA and CDR2 YSLEER come from the germline V gene. This CDR3 reads CASSQDRSGRSNEQFF. The CDR3 nucleotides read TGCGCCAGCAGCCAAGATAGGAGCGGGAGGTCGAATGAGCAGTTCTTC.

This clonotype was seen repeatedly, ten times or more. The CDR3 loop is CASSQAGTGYEQYF. For the CDR3, the DNA is TGCGCCAGCAGCCAAGCCGGGACAGGATACGAGCAGTACTTC. The J gene is TRBJ2-7, the V gene TRBV4-3, with 8 bases aligning to TRBD1. CDR1 is LGHNA and CDR2 is YSLEER in the germline V gene. The V and J ends lost 1 base and 4 bases, in that order; junction bases with no gene match: 3. The CDR3 is 14 residues long.

The chain recombines TRBV10-2 with TRBJ2-1, with 8 bases matching TRBD2. The V gene's germline CDR1 is WSHSY and CDR2 SAAADI. This CDR3 is built from 16 residues. J lost 0 bases, V lost 7 bases, and 8 bases had no gene match. The CDR3 is CASKPGLGNSYNEQFF. The CDR3 bases are TGCGCCAGCAAACCGGGACTAGGTAACTCCTACAATGAGCAGTTCTTC.

This clonotype was seen repeatedly, ten times or more. V usage is TRBV27 and J usage is TRBJ2-1, with D perhaps matching TRBD2 (6 bases). Germline V CDR1 and CDR2: MNHEY, SMNVEV (reference sequence). Trimming took off 1 base at V and 6 bases at J, with 22 bases between the two ends. The CDR3 contains 18 residues. Written as DNA, the CDR3 is TGTGCCAGCAGTTTATGGGCTGTTTGCGGGTCCGGGGGCAATGAGCAGTTCTTC. Its protein is CASSLWAVCGSGGNEQFF.

This clonotype was detected ten times or more. CDR3 in amino acids: CASSQDFVDEQFF. DNA of the CDR3: TGTGCCAGCAGCCAAGATTTCGTGGATGAGCAGTTCTTC. The chain recombines TRBV3-1 with TRBJ2-1; D is unclear. Deletions cut 0 bases from V and 8 bases from J, with 8 bases between. Germline-derived CDR1 and CDR2 are LGHDT and YNNKEL (reference sequence). The CDR3 length is 13 residues.

At least ten counts were recorded for this clonotype. CDR3 DNA: TGTGCCAGCAGCCAAGACGGGGTACTCAGCACAGATACGCAGTATTTT. As protein: CASSQDGVLSTDTQYF. The chain carries TRBV4-2 and TRBJ2-3; D might be TRBD2 (5 bases). The CDR3 covers 16 residues. V lost 0 bases and J lost 0, with 10 bases in between. From germline, CDR1 is LGHNA and CDR2 YNFKEQ.